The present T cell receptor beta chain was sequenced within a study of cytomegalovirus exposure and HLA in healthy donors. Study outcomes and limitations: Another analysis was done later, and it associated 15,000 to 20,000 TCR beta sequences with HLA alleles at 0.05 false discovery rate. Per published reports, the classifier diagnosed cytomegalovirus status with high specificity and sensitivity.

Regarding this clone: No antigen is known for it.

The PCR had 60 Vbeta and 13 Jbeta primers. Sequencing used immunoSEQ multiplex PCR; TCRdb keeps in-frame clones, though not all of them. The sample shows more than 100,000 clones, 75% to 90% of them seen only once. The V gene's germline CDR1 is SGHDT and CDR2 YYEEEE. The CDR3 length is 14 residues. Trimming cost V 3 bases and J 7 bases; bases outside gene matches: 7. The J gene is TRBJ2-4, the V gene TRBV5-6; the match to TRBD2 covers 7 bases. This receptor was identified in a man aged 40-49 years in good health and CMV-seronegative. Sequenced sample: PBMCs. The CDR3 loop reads CASSSPGLRNIQYF. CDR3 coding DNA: TGTGCCAGCAGCTCGCCGGGACTAAGGAACATTCAGTACTTC.